This T cell receptor (beta chain) was identified in a study of blood T cell repertoires in COVID-19. Study-wide context: Some COVID-19 samples were acute and others convalescent; all came from the United States, Italy and Spain.

Germline CDR1 is LNHDA and CDR2 is SQIVND (reference sequence). The CDR3 totals 14 residues. V shed 3 bases and J shed 4 bases, with 10 bases lying between them. Seattle-derived patients entered the study during active infection and were followed longitudinally. This table comes from immunoSEQ multiplex PCR, and its TCRdb copy is limited to in-frame clones, with some not included. The sample lists around 260,000 clones, 75% to 95% occurring once. This clone has only one observation. The specimen sequenced was peripheral blood. The V gene is TRBV19, the J gene TRBJ2-1, with D perhaps matching TRBD2 (6 bases). This receptor was identified in a person between 18 and 30 years old with COVID-19, enrolled during active disease. CDR3 bases: TGTGCCAGTAGTATCAGTGCGGGGTACAATGAGCAGTTCTTC. This gives the protein CASSISAGYNEQFF.